This record looks at one T cell receptor (delta chain) sequence and its context. Its antigen is undetermined. Vdelta1+ thymocyte sorts reached between roughly 96% and 99.6% purity. The length of the CDR3 is 13 residues. The germline V gene encodes CDR1 TSWWSYY and CDR2 QGS. The V end was cut by 6 bases, the J end by 1 base, with 9 bases between. These data originate in a study of Vδ1+ human thymocytes. RNA was extracted from the cells and then reverse transcribed. The CDR3 regions were amplified by multiplex PCR from V-gene primers to a constant-region primer. TCRdb reprocessed the multiplex PCR reads using CATT. The sample comprises about 75,000 delta-chain clones, 30% to 45% of which are singletons, and 0.2% to 0.3% rests with the top ten. Study-wide points: In the thymus, TRG and TRD repertoires looked highly polyclonal with Gaussian CDR3 lengths.

The sample was Vdelta1+ gamma-delta thymocytes from the thymus. Subset indicated: FACS-sorted CD3+ TCRalphabeta- TCRVdelta1+ TCRVdelta2- thymocytes. The chain links TRDV1 to TRDJ1; D unclear. The sequence was obtained from a boy younger than two who had congenital heart surgery. Here the CDR3 reads CALGAISTDKLIF. CDR3 in DNA: TGTGCTCTTGGAGCTATCTCCACCGATAAACTCATCTTT.